This T cell receptor beta chain was obtained from a study of T cell responses to AZD1222 COVID-19 vaccine. The germline CDR1 and CDR2 sequences are LNHDA and SQIVND (reference sequence). V lost 5 bases to trimming and J lost 4 bases; unmatched junction nucleotides: 9. The CDR3 extends over 17 amino acids. The table came from immunoSEQ multiplex PCR; TCRdb's copy has only in-frame clones and leaves some out. The sample shows approximately 190,000 clones, approximately 90% of them seen only once. This TCR came from an adult in good health. Sample: peripheral blood, taken on day 0 of AZD1222 vaccination. V and J are TRBV19 and TRBJ2-1; 12 bases are shared with TRBD2. The CDR3 DNA reads TGTGCCAGTAGTGACCGACTAGCGGGAGCTTCATACAATGAGCAGTTCTTC. Its translation: CASSDRLAGASYNEQFF.